Listed below are T cell receptor beta chains from one sample, sequenced in a study of blood T cell repertoires in COVID-19. Assay used: immunoSEQ multiplex PCR; TCRdb lists only in-frame clones, some missing. The table includes some 140,000 clones, 85% to 90% detected once. Sequenced: peripheral blood. The receptor set was obtained from a man aged 50-59 years with active COVID-19. Both conserved end residues are part of each CDR3. The order of the fields is J gene, V gene, clone size, D gene, CDR3 DNA, CDR3 protein. The D gene is left open where the match is weak. Size is stated for part of the rows, as once, few or many counts, or as a class when the clone is expanded.

J: TRBJ1-6
V: TRBV19
size: -
D: -
DNA: TGTGCCAGTTCCTCGGCAGGGGTTTCGCTTGATGGCTCCTATAATTCACCCCTCCACTTT
CDR3: CASSSAGVSLDGSYNSPLHF

J: TRBJ1-3
V: TRBV2
size: -
D: -
DNA: TGTGCCAGCAGTGAAGACAGGGTAGAAGTTGGAAACACCATATATTTT
CDR3: CASSEDRVEVGNTIYF

J: TRBJ1-2
V: TRBV6-5
size: -
D: TRBD1
DNA: TGTGCCAGCAGTACTCGGACAGGGAGCTATGGCTACACCTTC
CDR3: CASSTRTGSYGYTF

J: TRBJ1-3
V: TRBV30
size: few
D: TRBD1
DNA: TGTGCCTGGAGCCGCCCAGGGGGCAACGGAAACACCATATATTTT
CDR3: CAWSRPGGNGNTIYF

J: TRBJ2-1
V: TRBV2
size: few
D: -
DNA: TGTGCCAGCAGTCAGCTTGAACTAGCCTACAATGAGCAGTTCTTC
CDR3: CASSQLELAYNEQFF

J: TRBJ2-1
V: TRBV12-3/TRBV12-4
size: -
D: -
DNA: TGTGCCAGCAGGCGGGTAACCAATGAGCAGTTCTTC
CDR3: CASRRVTNEQFF

J: TRBJ2-1
V: TRBV5-6
size: once
D: -
DNA: TGTGCCAGCAGCTTGTTCGAGAGCTCCTACAATGAGCAGTTCTTC
CDR3: CASSLFESSYNEQFF

J: TRBJ2-1
V: TRBV7-2
size: -
D: TRBD2
DNA: TGTGCCAGCAGCGGGGGACTAGCGATATACAATGAGCAGTTCTTC
CDR3: CASSGGLAIYNEQFF

J: TRBJ1-5
V: TRBV18
size: -
D: TRBD1
DNA: TGTGCCAGCTCACAAGACCCGGGACAGTCCTTTTTTTTT
CDR3: CASSQDPGQSFFF

J: TRBJ2-1
V: TRBV18
size: -
D: TRBD2
DNA: TGTGCCAGCTCACGCCGGGGGGACCGACAAGATGAGCAGTTCTTC
CDR3: CASSRRGDRQDEQFF

J: TRBJ2-1
V: TRBV19
size: -
D: -
DNA: TGTGCCAGTAGTATTCGGCTAGTGGGAGATGAGCAGTTCTTC
CDR3: CASSIRLVGDEQFF

J: TRBJ2-1
V: TRBV7-2
size: -
D: -
DNA: TGTGCCAGCAGCTCCGGGACTGGGGAATACAATGAGCAGTTCTTC
CDR3: CASSSGTGEYNEQFF

J: TRBJ1-2
V: TRBV6-5
size: -
D: -
DNA: TGTGCCAGCAGCCCGACGACAGGAGCTAACTATGGCTACACCTTC
CDR3: CASSPTTGANYGYTF

J: TRBJ1-1
V: TRBV5-6
size: -
D: -
DNA: TGTGCCAGCAAAGCGAGGGGAGGGGGAAAGAACACTGAAGCTTTCTTT
CDR3: CASKARGGGKNTEAFF

J: TRBJ2-3
V: TRBV16
size: -
D: TRBD1
DNA: TGTGCCAGCAGCCAAGGCAGGGGGAACACAGATACGCAGTATTTT
CDR3: CASSQGRGNTDTQYF

J: TRBJ2-5
V: TRBV2
size: few
D: TRBD2
DNA: TGTGCCAGCCTAGCGGGGAGACAAGAGACCCAGTACTTC
CDR3: CASLAGRQETQYF

J: TRBJ2-7
V: TRBV28
size: -
D: -
DNA: TGTGCCAGCAGTTTGAGGACAGCTAGTTCCTACGAGCAGTACTTC
CDR3: CASSLRTASSYEQYF

J: TRBJ2-7
V: TRBV7-9
size: few
D: -
DNA: TGTGCCAGCAGCTCACTTAGGGGGGGAGCCCCCCCCGTTTACGAGCAGTACTTC
CDR3: CASSSLRGGAPPVYEQYF

J: TRBJ2-7
V: TRBV9
size: -
D: TRBD1
DNA: TGTGCCAGCAGCGTAGGGCTGGGACAGTCCTACGAGCAGTACTTC
CDR3: CASSVGLGQSYEQYF

J: TRBJ2-7
V: TRBV6-6
size: once
D: -
DNA: TGTGCCAGCAGTTACTCGAATCCTCAAGCGGCCTACGAGCAGTACTTC
CDR3: CASSYSNPQAAYEQYF

J: TRBJ2-2
V: TRBV19
size: -
D: TRBD2
DNA: TGTGCCAGTAGTATTAGTAGCGGGGGTGGCGGGGAGCTGTTTTTT
CDR3: CASSISSGGGGELFF

J: TRBJ2-3
V: TRBV30
size: -
D: -
DNA: TGTGCCTGGAGTGTTTTAAGGGGGGGCGCAGATACGCAGTATTTT
CDR3: CAWSVLRGGADTQYF

J: TRBJ2-7
V: TRBV9
size: -
D: TRBD1
DNA: TGTGCCAGCAGCCCACCGGACAGGGAGGACGAGCAGTACTTC
CDR3: CASSPPDREDEQYF

J: TRBJ1-6
V: TRBV27
size: -
D: TRBD1
DNA: TGTGCCAGCAGTTTAATGCAGGGGGCAAGTTCACCCCTCCACTTT
CDR3: CASSLMQGASSPLHF